This T cell receptor beta chain is drawn from a study of post-analysis software for immune sequencing data (dated by TCRdb to between 2015 and 2016). Regarding the study in general: Relapsing-remitting, secondary progressive and progressive-relapsing multiple sclerosis were recorded as disease courses, and subtype annotation was lacking for some patients. The patient repertoires were set against approximately 10 previously published healthy control repertoires from donors whose ages ranged from roughly 6 to 27 years. A subset of samples was prepared in parallel using single-end sample barcoding, then pooled and co-amplified after Illumina adapter ligation.

Notes on this clonotype: Its antigen is not yet known. No clone much larger than this one lies a single base away; base qualities are absent.

To demonstrate the VDJtools post-analysis software, the study profiled TCR beta repertoires from the peripheral blood of about a dozen young patients with multiple sclerosis. The multiple sclerosis patients were children and adolescents between roughly 6 and 16 years of age. The research as a whole found: Patients showed significantly higher frequencies than controls for about 5 TRBV segments, among them TRBV5-6, TRBV5-1 and TRBV20-1. Compared with controls, multiple sclerosis patients had significantly lower normalized Chao1 diversity, a finding suggesting substantial peripheral T-cell clonal expansion. When samples were clustered directly using the F measure, samples prepared in the same batch co-clustered strongly, which prompted a batch-effect correction. The control group was slightly older than the multiple sclerosis patient group.

Receptors were amplified or captured by PCR. For sequencing, an Illumina HiSeq 2500 was employed. Unique molecular identifiers were incorporated into TCR beta cDNA libraries to reduce PCR and sequencing biases. Every 1 to 10 million input T cells yielded roughly 500,000 cDNA molecules, meaning each molecule approximated one T cell. Patient libraries were prepared and sequenced with the same protocol used for the earlier healthy control dataset. Samples belonging to the same batch were prepared together, multiplexed and sequenced on a shared HiSeq lane. The authors processed their data as follows. Raw barcoded reads were processed with MIGEC, discarding single-read molecular identifier groups before consensus assembly and CDR3 extraction. Clonotype tables were post-analysed with VDJtools, normalizing diversity by down-sampling all datasets to the smallest sample size. Repertoire overlap clustering matched CDR3 amino acid but not nucleotide sequences to correct batch-related cross-sample contamination. TCRdb reran the public reads through fastp at Q25 and MiXCR, keeping productive beta chains. Records with the same CDR3 protein are collapsed into one entry carrying the most frequent genes and DNA. TCRdb, rather than the study authors, made the V and J calls. The sample contains about 540,000 distinct CDR3 sequences, 30% to 40% of them found a single time. The top ten clonotypes cover around 6% of the sample.

Spanning cysteine to phenylalanine, the CDR3 consists of 14 amino acids. The entry retains the CDR3 DNA only, 42 bases that are in frame from base 1. Trimming takes 5 bases from V and 10 bases from J, and the germline ends sit 17 bases apart. Recombination connected TRBV12-3 or TRBV12-4 to TRBJ1-4, with no confidently assigned D gene. The sequencing sample was made of blood. The clonotype was recovered from a girl aged 2-17 years with multiple sclerosis. The nucleotides read TGTGCCAGCAGTACCCAAACGGCACCGGGAAAACTGTTTTTT. Translated, it reads CASSTQTAPGKLFF.